Below, one TCR beta chain is given with its context. The sample is drawn from a study of PD-L1 blockade in urothelial cancer. At the level of the study: Blood-derived samples held a median approximately 140,000 T cells.

The CDR3 contains 18 residues. With 2 bases clipped from V and 0 bases from J, the junction kept 5 bases outside the gene matches. Germline CDR1 reads SGHNT; CDR2 reads YYREEE (reference sequence). Regarding time point: peripheral blood 6 weeks after treatment start. TCRdb's copy holds only in-frame clones and misses some; the assay was immunoSEQ multiplex PCR. This table holds about 120,000 clones, about 82% found once. This clonotype was sampled from a man aged 50-59 years with urothelial cancer. The chain is built from TRBV5-4 and TRBJ2-6; 10 positions match TRBD1. This specimen was PBMCs, taken around atezolizumab (anti-PD-L1) treatment. CDR3 amino acids: CASSLIGQGDSGANVLTF. The CDR3 bases are TGTGCCAGCAGCTTAATAGGACAGGGGGACTCTGGGGCCAACGTCCTGACTTTC. The variable domain in full, completed from reference TRBV5-4 and TRBJ2-6, reads ETGVTQSPTHLIKTRGQQVTLRCSSQSGHNTVSWYQQALGQGPQFIFQYYREEENGRGNFPPRFSGLQFPNYSSELNVNALELDDSALYLCASSLIGQGDSGANVLTFGAGSRLTVL.